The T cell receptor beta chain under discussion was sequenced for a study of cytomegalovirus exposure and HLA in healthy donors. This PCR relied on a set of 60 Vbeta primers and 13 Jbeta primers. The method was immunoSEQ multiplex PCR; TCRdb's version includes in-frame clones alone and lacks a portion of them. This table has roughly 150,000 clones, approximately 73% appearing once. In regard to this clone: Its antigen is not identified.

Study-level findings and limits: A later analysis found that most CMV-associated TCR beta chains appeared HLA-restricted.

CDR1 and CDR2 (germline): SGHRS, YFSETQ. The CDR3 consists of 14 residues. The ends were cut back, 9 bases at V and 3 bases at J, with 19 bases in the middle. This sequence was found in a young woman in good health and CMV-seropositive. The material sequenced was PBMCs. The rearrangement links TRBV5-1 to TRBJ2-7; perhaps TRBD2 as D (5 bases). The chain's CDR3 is CANPDVAPVYEQYF. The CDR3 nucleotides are TGCGCCAACCCGGACGTAGCGCCCGTCTACGAGCAGTACTTC.